This TCR beta chain originates from a study of blood T cell repertoires in COVID-19. About the research overall: The cDNA or gDNA used as material had been derived from T cells, B-cell-depleted T cells, or PBMCs.

This clone was seen once. Per the germline V gene, CDR1 is MNHEY and CDR2 is SVGAGI. CDR3 length: 15 amino acids. J lost 4 bases, V lost 7 bases, and 5 bases had no gene match. In the original processing: Researchers report that nucleated cell counts were estimated from reference gene primer amplification. Data came from immunoSEQ multiplex PCR; TCRdb stores just in-frame clones and leaves some out. The V and J calls and clone size were taken over from that table, and D and trimming were inferred from the DNA. In the table there are approximately 70,000 clones, more than 75% of which are singletons. The J gene is TRBJ2-7, the V gene TRBV6-5; the match to TRBD2 covers 15 bases. The TCR was taken from an older woman with acute or convalescent COVID-19. What was sequenced was peripheral blood. CDR3 amino acids: CASMAGTSGGYEQYF. DNA for the CDR3: TGTGCCAGCATGGCCGGGACTAGCGGGGGGTACGAGCAGTACTTC.